This passage covers 29 T cell receptor beta chains from one sample sequenced in a study of CD8+ T cells in alopecia areata. Isolated RNA was reverse transcribed into cDNA used as the sequencing template. Only in-frame clones appear in the TCRdb table, and some are missing; sequencing was by immunoSEQ multiplex PCR. Of over 70,000 clones listed, roughly 66% were seen once; the top ten hold 20% to 30%. Stated treatment: oral pan-JAK inhibitor, 5-10 mg twice daily. The sequencing used CD8+ T cells sorted from blood, collected at week 24, from a patient treated with tofacitinib. These receptors all stem from a human donor with alopecia areata.

The chain has TRBV27 and TRBJ2-7; 9 bases map to TRBD1. CDR1 is MNHEY, CDR2 SMNVEV, per germline (reference sequence). V lost 4 bases to trimming and J lost 1 base; unmatched junction nucleotides: 2. CDR3 length: 14 residues. The DNA for the CDR3 is TGTGCCAGCAGTTCGGGACAGGGTTCCTACGAGCAGTACTTC. Encoded protein: CASSSGQGSYEQYF.

This clone has just one count. The chain has TRBV29-1 and TRBJ2-3; 8 bases are shared with TRBD2. V gave up 7 bases and J gave up 0 bases; unmatched junction bases: 6. This CDR3 has 14 amino acids. Germline CDR1 is SQVTM and CDR2 is ANQGSEA. The CDR3 sequence is CSAEASGSTDTQYF. DNA of the CDR3: TGCAGCGCTGAGGCTAGCGGGAGCACAGATACGCAGTATTTT.

This chain links TRBV4-1 with TRBJ2-3; 13 bases fit TRBD2. This CDR3 has 14 amino acids. V shed 8 bases, J shed 1 base, and the junction held 0 bases outside the gene matches. The germline gives CDR1 MGHRA, CDR2 YSYEKL. Here the CDR3 reads CASGLAGGTDTQYF. The CDR3 DNA is TGCGCCAGCGGACTAGCGGGGGGCACAGATACGCAGTATTTT.

This chain uses TRBV7-3 with TRBJ2-1; D remains unclear. Trimming took 5 bases from V and 10 from J, leaving 12 bases between them. This CDR3 has 12 amino acids. CDR1 and CDR2 from the germline V gene are SGHTA and FQGTGA. The CDR3 nucleotides are TGTGCCAGCAGCCTAAATTATGACGAGCAGTTCTTC. As protein: CASSLNYDEQFF.

This clone was observed a single time. J is TRBJ2-7 and V is TRBV25-1; perhaps TRBD1 as D (6 bases). There are 14 residues in the CDR3. Per germline, CDR1 MGHDK and CDR2 SYGVNS. V lost 5 bases and J 3 bases, leaving 14 bases between the germline ends. CDR3 region: CASSLTQGFYEQYF. CDR3 coding DNA: TGTGCCAGCAGTCTGACACAGGGTTTCTACGAGCAGTACTTC.

This rearrangement joins TRBV27 to TRBJ2-5; 12 nucleotides align to TRBD2. J lost 5 bases, V lost 5 bases, and 12 bases had no gene match. This CDR3 has 17 residues. Germline V gene data show CDR1 as MNHEY and CDR2 as SMNVEV (reference sequence). For the CDR3, the DNA is TGTGCCAGCAGTCCTGCCCGACTAGCGGGAGTAGGGGAGACCCAGTACTTC. This translates into CASSPARLAGVGETQYF.

This chain uses TRBV27 with TRBJ2-7; TRBD2 matches 11 bases. This CDR3 contains 16 residues. The V gene end was trimmed by 3 bases and the J gene end by 4 bases; junction bases not matched to a gene: 8. From germline, CDR1 is MNHEY and CDR2 SMNVEV (reference sequence). The DNA for the CDR3 is TGTGCCAGCAGTTTCCTCGGGACTAGCGGTGGATACGAGCAGTACTTC. Translating it yields CASSFLGTSGGYEQYF.

As DNA, the CDR3 is TGTGCCAGCAGCGACCTGAGGGCTAGCGGGATCCAAGAGACCCAGTACTTC. Translating it yields CASSDLRASGIQETQYF. This chain links TRBV9 with TRBJ2-5; 9 nucleotides line up with TRBD2. V was clipped by 3 bases and J by 1 base; unmatched bases: 10. Germline assignment: CDR1 SGDLS and CDR2 YYNGEE. The CDR3 runs to 17 residues.

In this sample, this clone turned up a few times. The chain joins TRBV13 to TRBJ2-7, with D maybe TRBD1 (5 bases). Per germline, CDR1 PRHDT and CDR2 FYEKMQ (reference sequence). This CDR3 comprises 14 residues. V dropped 4 bases and J dropped 0 bases, with 10 bases sitting between them. This CDR3 is CASSWGTGSYEQYF. CDR3 in DNA: TGTGCCAGCAGCTGGGGTACAGGCTCCTACGAGCAGTACTTC.

The chain combines TRBV19 with TRBJ1-1; D unresolved. The CDR3 consists of 13 residues. V lost 5 bases and J lost 4, with 11 bases in between. Germline CDR1 is LNHDA and CDR2 is SQIVND (reference sequence). The CDR3 protein is CASSPGSGTEAFF. In DNA form, the CDR3 reads TGTGCCAGTAGTCCCGGTTCTGGCACTGAAGCTTTCTTT. Filled out from reference TRBV19 and TRBJ1-1, the complete variable domain reads DGGITQSPKYLFRKEGQNVTLSCEQNLNHDAMYWYRQDPGQGLRLIYYSQIVNDFQKGDIAEGYSVSREKKESFPLTVTSAQKNPTAFYLCASSPGSGTEAFFGQGTRLTVV.

The genes are TRBV5-1 and TRBJ2-1; 8 nucleotides agree with TRBD2. The CDR3 sequence is 15 residues long. In germline, CDR1 is SGHRS, CDR2 YFSETQ. J lost 7 bases, V lost 0 bases, and 6 bases had no gene match. DNA for the CDR3: TGCGCCAGCAGCTTGGTTGCGGGAGGTGGAAATGAGCAGTTCTTC. Its protein is CASSLVAGGGNEQFF.

This clone was seen a few times. The chain has TRBV7-9 and TRBJ2-2; TRBD1 agrees at 11 bases. Germline V lookup: CDR1 SEHNR, CDR2 FQNEAQ (reference sequence). J gave up 3 bases and V 5 bases, and 2 bases lay outside the gene matches. CDR3 length equals 15 residues. The CDR3 nucleotides read TGTGCCAGCAGCATGGGACAGGGGGACACCGGGGAGCTGTTTTTT. Encoded protein: CASSMGQGDTGELFF.

This clone was detected only a few times. The chain joins TRBV29-1 to TRBJ2-7, with 7 bases fitting TRBD1. There are 13 residues in the CDR3. Germline trimming cut 7 bases from V and 2 bases from J; bases unmatched to any gene: 8. The germline V gene encodes CDR1 SQVTM and CDR2 ANQGSEA. CDR3 bases: TGCAGCGCCAGACTACAGGGGCCCTACGAGCAGTACTTC. This sequence encodes CSARLQGPYEQYF.

The chain combines TRBV4-1 with TRBJ1-5; D not certain. The CDR3 runs to 15 residues. Germline CDR1 and CDR2: MGHRA and YSYEKL. V dropped 0 bases and J dropped 3 bases, with 9 bases sitting between them. CDR3 DNA: TGCGCCAGCAGCCAAGATGCTGGGCTCAATCAGCCCCAGCATTTT. Translated: CASSQDAGLNQPQHF.

This clone was seen more than once but under ten times. V and J are TRBV7-8 and TRBJ2-2, with 8 bases aligning to TRBD2. The CDR3 covers 17 residues. Germline-derived CDR1 and CDR2 are SGHVS and FQNEAQ. Losses at the gene ends were 2 bases for V and 5 bases for J; bases not matched to a gene: 10. CDR3 DNA sequence: TGTGCCAGCAGCTTAACTTGGTCGGTAGCGGGAACCGGGGAGCTGTTTTTT. This sequence encodes CASSLTWSVAGTGELFF.

This chain links TRBV29-1 with TRBJ2-7; 13 nucleotides align to TRBD2. CDR1 and CDR2 from the germline V gene are SQVTM and ANQGSEA. The CDR3 covers 13 residues. J was trimmed by 6 bases and V by 7 bases; bases with no gene match: 6. The CDR3 loop is CSGRLAGGLEQYF. In DNA, the CDR3 is TGCAGCGGGCGACTAGCGGGGGGTCTCGAGCAGTACTTC.

This clone has a handful of counts. V and J are TRBV7-9 and TRBJ2-1; 9 positions agree with TRBD2. There are 15 residues in the CDR3. CDR1 and CDR2 (germline): SEHNR, FQNEAQ (reference sequence). The V gene end was trimmed by 4 bases and the J gene end by 9 bases; junction bases not matched to a gene: 10. For the CDR3, the DNA is TGTGCCAGCAGCTCGAGCGGGAGGTTAGATAGTGAGCAGTTCTTC. This translates into CASSSSGRLDSEQFF.

CDR3 region: CASSDRDGSDTQYF. CDR3 in DNA: TGTGCCAGCAGTGACCGGGACGGATCAGATACGCAGTATTTT. This chain uses TRBV6-4 with TRBJ2-3, with D tentatively TRBD1 or TRBD2 (5 bases each). The V end was cut by 2 bases, the J end by 4 bases, with 10 bases between. Germline-derived CDR1 and CDR2 are MRHNA and SNTAGT. The CDR3 is 14 residues long.

The V call is TRBV23-1, the J call TRBJ1-5; 8 bases are a match to TRBD1. TRBV23-1 is noted as an ORF with a role that remains uncertain. The CDR3 is made up of 18 amino acids. V was pared by 4 bases and J by 5 bases, with 16 bases of the junction left unmatched. CDR3 sequence: CASSLVRGLCGGHQPQHF. DNA for the CDR3: TGCGCCAGCAGTCTGGTCAGGGGGCTTTGTGGTGGTCATCAGCCCCAGCATTTT.

This clone has only a few counts. This chain links TRBV7-9 with TRBJ2-7; D remains unclear. Germline V CDR1 and CDR2: SEHNR, FQNEAQ (reference sequence). V was shortened by 1 base and J by 3 bases, with 13 bases between the two germline ends. The CDR3 has 15 residues. DNA of the CDR3: TGTGCCAGCAGCTTAGTTAGTTGGCAGATCTACGAGCAGTACTTC. Amino acids: CASSLVSWQIYEQYF. Drawing the rest from reference TRBV7-9 and TRBJ2-7, the complete variable domain is DTGVSQNPRHKITKRGQNVTFRCDPISEHNRLYWYRQTLGQGPEFLTYFQNEAQLEKSRLLSDRFSAERPKGSFSTLEIQRTEQGDSAMYLCASSLVSWQIYEQYFGPGTRLTVT.

The genes are TRBV29-1 and TRBJ2-3; 8 positions agree with TRBD1. Per germline, CDR1 SQVTM and CDR2 ANQGSEA. J lost 1 base, V lost 0 bases, and 3 bases had no gene match. This CDR3 region has 15 residues. The CDR3 DNA reads TGCAGCGTTGAAGACAGGGGGCTAGGCACAGATACGCAGTATTTT. This codes for CSVEDRGLGTDTQYF.

The chain employs TRBV7-9 and TRBJ2-5; 7 bases agree with TRBD1. V shed 5 bases, J shed 2 bases, and the junction held 8 bases outside the gene matches. The V gene's germline CDR1 is SEHNR and CDR2 FQNEAQ (reference sequence). The CDR3 loop spans 15 amino acids. CDR3 in amino acids: CASSQKQGQQETQYF. The CDR3 DNA is TGTGCCAGCAGCCAAAAACAGGGACAGCAAGAGACCCAGTACTTC.

This clone came up a few times. V and J are TRBV11-2 and TRBJ2-7; D gene unclear. The CDR3 is made up of 13 amino acids. Germline V CDR1 and CDR2: SGHAT, FQNNGV. V lost 5 bases to trimming and J lost 3 bases, with 11 bases between them. In DNA, the CDR3 is TGTGCCAGCAGCCTCCCACCCCTCTACGAGCAGTACTTC. This gives the protein CASSLPPLYEQYF. Based on the CDR3 plus reference TRBV11-2 and TRBJ2-7, the full variable domain is EAGVAQSPRYKIIEKRQSVAFWCNPISGHATLYWYQQILGQGPKLLIQFQNNGVVDDSQLPKDRFSAERLKGVDSTLKIQPAKLEDSAVYLCASSLPPLYEQYFGPGTRLTVT.

V and J are TRBV28 and TRBJ2-1, with no clear D. Germline loops: CDR1 MDHEN, CDR2 SYDVKM. The V and J ends lost 4 bases and 5 bases respectively, with 9 bases between them. The CDR3 covers 13 residues. The CDR3 sequence: CASSSGHDNEQFF. The CDR3 coding sequence is TGTGCCAGCAGTTCCGGTCACGACAATGAGCAGTTCTTC.

The chain recombines TRBV4-3 with TRBJ2-2; tentative D call: TRBD2 (6 bases). CDR1 and CDR2 (germline): LGHNA, YSLEER. With 3 bases removed from V and 11 bases from J, the gap between germline ends came to 16 bases. The CDR3 has 14 residues. CDR3 residues: CASSQHHSGPELFF. The CDR3, as DNA: TGCGCCAGCAGCCAGCATCATAGCGGTCCTGAGCTGTTTTTT.

The chain has TRBV30 and TRBJ2-5, with 7 bases lining up with TRBD1. The CDR3 contains 12 residues. CDR1 is GTSNPN, CDR2 SVGIG, per germline (reference sequence). V lost 7 bases and J lost 4; bases outside the gene matches: 6. The CDR3 bases are TGTGCCTCGACAGGGCTTGGAGAGACCCAGTACTTC. It translates to CASTGLGETQYF.

This clone has only one observation. This chain joins TRBV7-3 and TRBJ1-5; weak D call: TRBD1 (5 bases). Trimming stripped 8 bases from V and 0 bases from J, with 11 bases between. Germline CDR1 is SGHTA and CDR2 is FQGTGA. CDR3 length: 14 amino acids. The DNA for the CDR3 is TGTGCCAGCCGGGGCCTTTCTAGCAATCAGCCCCAGCATTTT. Its protein is CASRGLSSNQPQHF.

The rearrangement uses TRBV30 and TRBJ1-1; weak D call: TRBD1 (6 bases). With 1 base removed from V and 0 bases from J, the gap between germline ends came to 6 bases. The CDR3 loop spans 13 amino acids. Germline lookup yields CDR1 GTSNPN and CDR2 SVGIG (reference sequence). The CDR3 DNA reads as TGTGCCTGGAGTGGACAGGTGAACACTGAAGCTTTCTTT. Its protein product is CAWSGQVNTEAFF.

J is TRBJ1-2 and V is TRBV19; TRBD1 is a possible D gene (5 bases). V dropped 8 bases and J dropped 4 bases, with 11 bases sitting between them. Germline lookup yields CDR1 LNHDA and CDR2 SQIVND (reference sequence). This CDR3 region has 12 residues. In nucleotides, the CDR3 is TGTGCCAGTCGAGGGGAGTCCTATGGCTACACCTTC. It yields the protein CASRGESYGYTF.